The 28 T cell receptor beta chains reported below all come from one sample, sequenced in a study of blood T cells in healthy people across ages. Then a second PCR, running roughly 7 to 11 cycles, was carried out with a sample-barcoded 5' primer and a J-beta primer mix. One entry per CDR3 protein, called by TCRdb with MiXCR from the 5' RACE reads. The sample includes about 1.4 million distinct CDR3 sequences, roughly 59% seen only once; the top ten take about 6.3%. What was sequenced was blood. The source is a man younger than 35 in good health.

The DNA for the CDR3 is TGCAGTGCCCCGGGGGCTCAAAGGACCAATGAGCAGTTCTTC. Translating it yields CSAPGAQRTNEQFF. The rearrangement joins TRBV20-1 to TRBJ2-1, with D perhaps TRBD1 or TRBD2 (6 bases each). The CDR3 runs 14 residues. Per germline, CDR1 DFQATT and CDR2 SNEGSKA (reference sequence). V lost 6 bases and J 6 bases, leaving 18 bases between the germline ends.

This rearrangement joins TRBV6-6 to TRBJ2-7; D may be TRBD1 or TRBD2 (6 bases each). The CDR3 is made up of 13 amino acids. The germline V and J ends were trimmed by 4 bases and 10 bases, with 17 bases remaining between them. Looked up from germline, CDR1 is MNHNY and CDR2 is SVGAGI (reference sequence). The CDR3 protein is CASSLFLRDTQYF. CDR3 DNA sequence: TGTGCCAGCAGTTTGTTCCTGCGGGACACCCAGTACTTC.

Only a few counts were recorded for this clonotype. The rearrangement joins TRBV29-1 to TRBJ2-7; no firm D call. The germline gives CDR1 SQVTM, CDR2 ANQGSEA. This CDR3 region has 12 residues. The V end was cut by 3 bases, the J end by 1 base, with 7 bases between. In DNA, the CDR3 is TGCAGCGTTGACGGGCCATCCTACGAGCAGTACTTC. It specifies CSVDGPSYEQYF.

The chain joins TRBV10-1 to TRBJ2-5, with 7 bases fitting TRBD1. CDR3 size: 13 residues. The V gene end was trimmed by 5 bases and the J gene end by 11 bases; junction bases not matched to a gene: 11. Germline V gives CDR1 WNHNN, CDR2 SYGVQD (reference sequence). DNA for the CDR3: TGCGCCAGCAGTACAGGGGCAGGCAATGAGCAGTACTTC. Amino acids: CASSTGAGNEQYF.

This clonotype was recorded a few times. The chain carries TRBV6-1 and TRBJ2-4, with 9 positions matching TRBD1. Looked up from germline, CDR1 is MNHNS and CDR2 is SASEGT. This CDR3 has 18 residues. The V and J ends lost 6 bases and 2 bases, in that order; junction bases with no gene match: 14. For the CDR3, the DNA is TGTGCCAGCAGCCCGACCCACTACAGGGGGCCAACCAAAAACATTCAGTACTTC. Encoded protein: CASSPTHYRGPTKNIQYF.

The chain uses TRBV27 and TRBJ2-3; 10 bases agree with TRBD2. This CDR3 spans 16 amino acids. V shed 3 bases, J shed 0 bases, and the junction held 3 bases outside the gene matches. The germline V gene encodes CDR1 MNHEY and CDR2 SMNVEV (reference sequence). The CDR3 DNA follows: TGTGCCAGCAGTTTTATAGCGGGGGGAAGCACAGATACGCAGTATTTT. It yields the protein CASSFIAGGSTDTQYF.

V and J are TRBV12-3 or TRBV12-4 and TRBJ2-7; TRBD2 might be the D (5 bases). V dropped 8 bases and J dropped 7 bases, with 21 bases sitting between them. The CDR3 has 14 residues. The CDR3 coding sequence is TGTGCCAGCGGTATACTAAGGACTGGGGAGGAGCAGTACTTC. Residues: CASGILRTGEEQYF.

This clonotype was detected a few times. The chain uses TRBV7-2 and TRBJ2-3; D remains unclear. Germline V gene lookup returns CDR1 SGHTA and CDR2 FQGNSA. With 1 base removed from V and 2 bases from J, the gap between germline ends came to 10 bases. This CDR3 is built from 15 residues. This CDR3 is CASSLVAVSTDTQYF. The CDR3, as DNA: TGTGCCAGCAGCTTAGTAGCCGTTTCCACAGATACGCAGTATTTT. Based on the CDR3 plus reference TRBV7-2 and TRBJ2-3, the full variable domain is GAGVSQSPSNKVTEKGKDVELRCDPISGHTALYWYRQSLGQGLEFLIYFQGNSAPDKSGLPSDRFSAERTGGSVSTLTIQRTQQEDSAVYLCASSLVAVSTDTQYFGPGTRLTVL.

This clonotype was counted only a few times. CDR3 coding DNA: TGCAGCGTTCCAGGGGGCCGCGTGCAGTACTTC. Amino acid sequence: CSVPGGRVQYF. The chain couples TRBV29-1 to TRBJ2-5; 8 nucleotides match TRBD1. J was trimmed by 11 bases and V by 5 bases; bases with no gene match: 7. This CDR3 is built from 11 residues. Germline V gene sequence: CDR1 SQVTM, CDR2 ANQGSEA.

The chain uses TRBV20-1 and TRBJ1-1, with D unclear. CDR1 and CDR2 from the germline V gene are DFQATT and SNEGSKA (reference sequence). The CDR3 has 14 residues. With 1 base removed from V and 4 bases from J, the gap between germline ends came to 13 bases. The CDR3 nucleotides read TGCAGTGCTAGAGGTGAAGGATTTGCCACTGAAGCTTTCTTT. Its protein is CSARGEGFATEAFF.

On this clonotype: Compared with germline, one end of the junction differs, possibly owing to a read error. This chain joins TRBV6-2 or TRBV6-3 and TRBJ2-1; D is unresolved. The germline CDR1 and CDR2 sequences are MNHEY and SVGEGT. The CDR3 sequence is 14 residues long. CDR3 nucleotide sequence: TGTACCAGCAGTTACTCGAACACCTACAATGAGCAGTTCTTC. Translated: CTSSYSNTYNEQFF.

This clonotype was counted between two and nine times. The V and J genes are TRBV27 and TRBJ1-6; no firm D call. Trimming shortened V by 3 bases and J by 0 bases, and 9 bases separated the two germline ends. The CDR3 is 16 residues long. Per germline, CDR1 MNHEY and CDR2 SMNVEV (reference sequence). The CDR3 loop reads CASSLTESSYNSPLHF. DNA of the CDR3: TGTGCCAGCAGTTTGACCGAGAGCTCCTATAATTCACCCCTCCACTTT.

As DNA, the CDR3 is TGTGCCAGCAGTTACCGGGACAGGGGTTTCGAGCAGTACTTC. Protein: CASSYRDRGFEQYF. The V gene is TRBV6-6, the J gene TRBJ2-7, with 10 nucleotides matching TRBD1. The germline V gene has CDR1 MNHNY and CDR2 SVGAGI (reference sequence). The trim removed 2 bases at V and 6 bases at J, leaving 4 bases unmatched. This CDR3 spans 14 amino acids.

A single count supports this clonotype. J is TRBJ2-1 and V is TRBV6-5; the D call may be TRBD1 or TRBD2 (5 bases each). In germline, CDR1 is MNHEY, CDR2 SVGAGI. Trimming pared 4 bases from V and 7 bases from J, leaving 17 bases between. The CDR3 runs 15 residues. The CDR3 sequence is CASSFTGTLPNEQFF. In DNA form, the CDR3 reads TGTGCCAGCAGTTTCACCGGGACCCTTCCTAATGAGCAGTTCTTC.

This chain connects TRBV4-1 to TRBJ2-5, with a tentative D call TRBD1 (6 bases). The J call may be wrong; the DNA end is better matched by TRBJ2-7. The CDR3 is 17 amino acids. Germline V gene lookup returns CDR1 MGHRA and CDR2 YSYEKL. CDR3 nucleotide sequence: TGCGCCAGCAGCCATCTGATCGAAACAGGGTGGGCTTTCGAGCAGTACTTC. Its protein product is CASSHLIETGWAFEQYF.

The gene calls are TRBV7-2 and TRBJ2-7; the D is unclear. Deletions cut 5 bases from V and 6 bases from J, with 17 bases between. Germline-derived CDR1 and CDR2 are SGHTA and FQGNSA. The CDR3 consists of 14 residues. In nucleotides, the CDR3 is TGTGCCAGCAGCCTCGCGGTAATAGTATCCGAGCAGTACTTC. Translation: CASSLAVIVSEQYF.

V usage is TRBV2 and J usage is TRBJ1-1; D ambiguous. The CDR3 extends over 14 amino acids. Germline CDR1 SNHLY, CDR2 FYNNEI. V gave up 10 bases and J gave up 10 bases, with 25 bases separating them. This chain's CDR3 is CAILDAGLNGRAFF. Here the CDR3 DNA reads TGTGCCATCCTGGACGCGGGATTGAACGGCCGAGCTTTCTTT.

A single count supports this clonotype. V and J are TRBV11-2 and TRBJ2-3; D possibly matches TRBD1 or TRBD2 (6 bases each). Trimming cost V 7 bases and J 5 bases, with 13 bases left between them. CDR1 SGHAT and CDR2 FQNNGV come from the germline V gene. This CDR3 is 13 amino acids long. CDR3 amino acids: CASTRGLRDTQYF. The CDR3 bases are TGTGCCAGCACCCGGGGGCTCCGAGATACGCAGTATTTT.

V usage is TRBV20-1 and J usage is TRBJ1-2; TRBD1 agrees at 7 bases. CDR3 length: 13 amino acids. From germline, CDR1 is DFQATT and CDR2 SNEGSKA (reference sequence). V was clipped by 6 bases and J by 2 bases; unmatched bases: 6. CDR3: CSARQGGNYGYTF. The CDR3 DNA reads TGCAGTGCCCGGCAGGGGGGGAACTATGGCTACACCTTC.

Written as DNA, the CDR3 is TGCAGCTCCGCCGGGACGGCTGGCAATGAGCAGTACTTC. Amino acid sequence: CSSAGTAGNEQYF. The chain recombines TRBV29-1 with TRBJ2-1; D may correspond to TRBD1 or TRBD2 (5 bases each). The DNA end lines up better with TRBJ2-7; the J call may be wrong. This CDR3 is built from 13 residues. The germline V gene has CDR1 SQVTM and CDR2 ANQGSEA.

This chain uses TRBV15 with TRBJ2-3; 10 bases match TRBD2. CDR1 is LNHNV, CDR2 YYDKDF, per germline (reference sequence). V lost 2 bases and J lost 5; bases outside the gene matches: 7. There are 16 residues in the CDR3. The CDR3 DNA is TGTGCCACCAGCAGACAGCGGGGGGGCCATGTAGATACGCAGTATTTT. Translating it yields CATSRQRGGHVDTQYF.

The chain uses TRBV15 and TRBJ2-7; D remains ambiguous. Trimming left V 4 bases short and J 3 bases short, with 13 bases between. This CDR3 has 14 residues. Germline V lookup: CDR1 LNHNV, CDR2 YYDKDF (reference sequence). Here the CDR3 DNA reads TGTGCCACCAGCACGCGTGGAACAGACTACGAGCAGTACTTC. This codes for CATSTRGTDYEQYF.

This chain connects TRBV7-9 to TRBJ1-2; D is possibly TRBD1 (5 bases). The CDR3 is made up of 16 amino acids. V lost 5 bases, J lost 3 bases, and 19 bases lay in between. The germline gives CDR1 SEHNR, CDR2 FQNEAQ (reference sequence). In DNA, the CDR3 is TGTGCCAGCAGCCGCGGGGGAGCTTTAGAGGACTATGGCTACACCTTC. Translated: CASSRGGALEDYGYTF.

CDR3 bases: TGTGCCACCAGCCAAGACCCCCAGGGGAACTATGGCTACACCTTC. Residues: CATSQDPQGNYGYTF. This chain joins TRBV15 and TRBJ1-2; tentatively, D is TRBD1 (6 bases). This CDR3 comprises 15 residues. Germline assignment: CDR1 LNHNV and CDR2 YYDKDF (reference sequence). Trimming removed 5 bases at V and 2 bases at J, with 15 bases between.

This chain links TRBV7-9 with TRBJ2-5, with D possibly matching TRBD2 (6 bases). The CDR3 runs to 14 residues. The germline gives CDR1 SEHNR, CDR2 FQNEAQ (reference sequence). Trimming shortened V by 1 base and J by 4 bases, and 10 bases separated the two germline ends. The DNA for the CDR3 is TGTGCCAGCAGCTTAGGTGCGGGACTAGAGACCCAGTACTTC. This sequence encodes CASSLGAGLETQYF.

The chain's CDR3 is CAIRGLAGGPQETQYF. The DNA for the CDR3 is TGTGCCATCAGGGGACTAGCGGGAGGACCCCAAGAGACCCAGTACTTC. J is TRBJ2-5 and V is TRBV10-3, with TRBD2 matching 15 bases. Germline V lookup: CDR1 ENHRY, CDR2 SYGVKD. The CDR3 is 16 amino acids. V lost 6 bases to trimming and J lost 1 base; unmatched junction nucleotides: 3.

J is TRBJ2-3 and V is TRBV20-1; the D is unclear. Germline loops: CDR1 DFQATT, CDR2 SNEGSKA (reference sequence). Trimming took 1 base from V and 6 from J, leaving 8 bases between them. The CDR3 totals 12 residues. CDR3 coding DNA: TGCAGTGCTAGAGTTACGTCCGATACGCAGTATTTT. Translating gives CSARVTSDTQYF.

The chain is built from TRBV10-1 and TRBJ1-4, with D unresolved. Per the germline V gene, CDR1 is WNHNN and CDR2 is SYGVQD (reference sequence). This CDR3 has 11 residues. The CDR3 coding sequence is TGCGTCCCGGGAACTAATGAAAAACTGTTTTTT. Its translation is CVPGTNEKLFF.